Presented here are 24 T cell receptor beta chains from one specimen sequenced in a study of shared clonotypes between healthy human individuals (dated by TCRdb to between 2020 and 2021). Receptors were amplified or captured by the immunoSEQ multiplex PCR assay. Imported from immuneACCESS, the table was reduced by TCRdb to in-frame sequences with V and J called. These copies leave out some clones; in studies compared against another copy, an unresolved V gene accounts for under half, and the cause of the remainder is not known. The sample yields roughly 530,000 clones; 90% to 96% were counted once. The top ten clonotypes cover 0.05% to 0.07% of the sample. The source material was naive CD4+ T cells sorted from blood. The sample's cell subset or site label, in plain terms: CD45RA+ positively selected. These receptors were collected from a young woman in good health.

The chain uses TRBV11-2 and TRBJ2-1; 14 bases are shared with TRBD2. The germline V gene has CDR1 SGHAT and CDR2 FQNNGV. With 1 base clipped from V and 3 bases from J, the junction kept 5 bases outside the gene matches. This CDR3 region has 18 residues. CDR3 sequence reads: CASSLGLAGGRFYNEQFF. The CDR3 DNA follows: TGTGCCAGCAGCTTAGGACTAGCGGGAGGGCGGTTCTACAATGAGCAGTTCTTC.

V usage is TRBV6-1 and J usage is TRBJ2-7; either TRBD1 or TRBD2 may fit D (6 bases each). The CDR3 spans 15 residues. Trimming removed 5 bases at V and 5 bases at J, with 19 bases between. The germline CDR1 and CDR2 sequences are MNHNS and SASEGT. CDR3 protein: CASSPGGGMVNEQYF. The CDR3 nucleotides are TGTGCCAGCAGTCCAGGAGGGGGAATGGTGAACGAGCAGTACTTC.

This sequence joins TRBV15 and TRBJ2-7; D remains unclear. CDR1 LNHNV and CDR2 YYDKDF come from the germline V gene (reference sequence). The ends were cut back, 0 bases at V and 3 bases at J, with 6 bases in the middle. CDR3 length: 13 residues. CDR3 region: CATSRDPLYEQYF. The CDR3 DNA is TGTGCCACCAGCAGAGATCCCCTCTACGAGCAGTACTTC.

A note on this clone: Other DNA sequences in this specimen translate into the identical CDR3. The rearrangement links TRBV18 to TRBJ2-2; 14 bases map to TRBD2. V lost 0 bases and J lost 5; bases outside the gene matches: 2. The CDR3 consists of 17 residues. CDR1 KGHSH and CDR2 LQKENI come from the germline V gene. The CDR3 loop is CASSPPGLAGVTGELFF. The CDR3 bases are TGTGCCAGCTCACCACCGGGACTAGCGGGAGTGACCGGGGAGCTGTTTTTT.

The genes are TRBV5-4 and TRBJ2-7; D is uncertain. V lost 4 bases, J lost 2 bases, and 10 bases lay in between. Looked up from germline, CDR1 is SGHNT and CDR2 is YYREEE (reference sequence). This CDR3 is 13 amino acids long. This CDR3 is CASSKDRTYEQYF. In nucleotides, the CDR3 is TGTGCCAGCAGCAAGGACCGAACCTACGAGCAGTACTTC.

The chain has TRBV7-9 and TRBJ2-7; D ambiguous. V was shortened by 1 base and J by 6 bases, with 16 bases between the two germline ends. CDR3 length equals 15 residues. The germline gives CDR1 SEHNR, CDR2 FQNEAQ (reference sequence). CDR3 sequence: CASSLVNFPTIEQYF. DNA for the CDR3: TGTGCCAGCAGCTTAGTCAATTTTCCCACAATCGAGCAGTACTTC.

The chain carries TRBV6-4 and TRBJ2-2; TRBD1 might be the D (6 bases). The CDR3 is 14 residues long. V shed 3 bases and J shed 2 bases, with 7 bases lying between them. Germline V gene lookup returns CDR1 MRHNA and CDR2 SNTAGT. CDR3 protein: CASSEQGNTGELFF. In DNA, the CDR3 is TGTGCCAGCAGTGAACAGGGAAACACCGGGGAGCTGTTTTTT.

This clone was found once. The V call is TRBV5-1, the J call TRBJ1-2; D gene ambiguous. Germline-derived CDR1 and CDR2 are SGHRS and YFSETQ. Trimming removed 0 bases at V and 6 bases at J, with 15 bases between. This CDR3 is built from 15 residues. The CDR3 DNA follows: TGCGCCAGCAGCTTGGCGGAGGGAATACGCAATGGCTACACCTTC. It specifies CASSLAEGIRNGYTF. The whole variable domain, filled in from reference TRBV5-1 and TRBJ1-2, reads KAGVTQTPRYLIKTRGQQVTLSCSPISGHRSVSWYQQTPGQGLQFLFEYFSETQRNKGNFPGRFSGRQFSNSRSEMNVSTLELGDSALYLCASSLAEGIRNGYTFGSGTRLTVV.

This rearrangement joins TRBV27 to TRBJ2-7, with 7 positions matching TRBD1. J lost 1 base, V lost 4 bases, and 4 bases had no gene match. This CDR3 has 14 amino acids. Germline assignment: CDR1 MNHEY and CDR2 SMNVEV (reference sequence). The CDR3 DNA reads TGTGCCAGCAGTTCCAGGGACAGTTCCTACGAGCAGTACTTC. This sequence encodes CASSSRDSSYEQYF.

J is TRBJ2-3 and V is TRBV11-2; 14 bases fit TRBD2. This CDR3 contains 19 residues. V shed 5 bases and J 1 base; nucleotides not matched to a gene: 11. Looked up from germline, CDR1 is SGHAT and CDR2 is FQNNGV. The CDR3 bases are TGTGCCAGCAGCCTACGTAGACTAGCGGGAGGGTGGGGCACAGATACGCAGTATTTT. Its protein is CASSLRRLAGGWGTDTQYF.

A word on this clone: Other DNA variants within this sample encode the same CDR3. This chain connects TRBV5-1 to TRBJ2-1, with 8 bases matching TRBD2. CDR3 length equals 15 residues. Trimming removed 1 base from V and 1 base from J; junction bases left unmatched: 1. In germline, CDR1 is SGHRS, CDR2 YFSETQ. The CDR3 protein is CASSLTSGSYNEQFF. The CDR3 DNA sequence: TGCGCCAGCAGCTTGACTAGCGGTTCCTACAATGAGCAGTTCTTC.

The chain links TRBV28 to TRBJ2-4; D is undetermined. The CDR3 contains 14 residues. V was clipped by 2 bases and J by 0 bases, with 5 bases between them. Germline loops: CDR1 MDHEN, CDR2 SYDVKM. Here the CDR3 DNA reads TGTGCCAGCAGTTTAGCAGTAGCCAAAAACATTCAGTACTTC. Amino acids: CASSLAVAKNIQYF.

Only one count was recorded for this clone. The rearrangement joins TRBV28 to TRBJ2-7, with D perhaps TRBD2 (5 bases). V lost 2 bases and J lost 2, with 10 bases in between. Germline-derived CDR1 and CDR2 are MDHEN and SYDVKM. The length of the CDR3 is 14 residues. The CDR3 here is CASSLSGNTYEQYF. CDR3 sequence (DNA): TGTGCCAGCAGTTTAAGCGGCAATACCTACGAGCAGTACTTC.

The V gene is TRBV7-9, the J gene TRBJ2-3; 11 bases agree with TRBD2. CDR3 size: 17 residues. The J segment lost 3 bases and the V segment lost 5 bases, leaving 10 bases of the junction unmatched. Germline V gene lookup returns CDR1 SEHNR and CDR2 FQNEAQ (reference sequence). This CDR3 is CASSLTLTSGMTDTQYF. CDR3 DNA: TGTGCCAGCAGCCTTACCCTGACTAGCGGGATGACAGATACGCAGTATTTT.

Of note for this clone: Other DNA sequences in this specimen translate into the identical CDR3. The chain recombines TRBV7-2 with TRBJ2-1; 8 bases are shared with TRBD2. This CDR3 has 15 residues. The junction had 0 bases not matched to a gene; V was cut back by 1 base and J by 1 base. Germline values: CDR1 SGHTA, CDR2 FQGNSA. The CDR3 spells CASSLVAGSYNEQFF. The CDR3, as DNA: TGTGCCAGCAGCTTAGTAGCGGGGTCCTACAATGAGCAGTTCTTC.

The gene calls are TRBV19 and TRBJ2-7; 9 bases map to TRBD2. V was clipped by 5 bases and J by 2 bases; unmatched bases: 4. This CDR3 region has 14 residues. The germline V gene encodes CDR1 LNHDA and CDR2 SQIVND (reference sequence). In nucleotides, the CDR3 is TGTGCCAGTAGTTATAAGCGGGAGGCCTACGAGCAGTACTTC. Translation: CASSYKREAYEQYF.

The chain uses TRBV30 and TRBJ1-1; 7 bases align to TRBD1. Unmatched junction bases numbered 5, after V lost 2 bases and J lost 5 bases. This CDR3 spans 13 amino acids. Germline V gene data show CDR1 as GTSNPN and CDR2 as SVGIG (reference sequence). CDR3 DNA: TGTGCCTGGAGTCTCACAGGGGCAACTGAAGCTTTCTTT. Encoded protein: CAWSLTGATEAFF.

This chain connects TRBV19 to TRBJ2-1; possible D gene TRBD1, 6 bases. The V end was cut by 3 bases, the J end by 11 bases, with 14 bases between. Germline V gene lookup returns CDR1 LNHDA and CDR2 SQIVND (reference sequence). This CDR3 spans 13 amino acids. The CDR3 loop is CASSIRVQGQQFF. The CDR3, as DNA: TGTGCCAGTAGTATCCGGGTGCAGGGGCAGCAGTTCTTC.

J is TRBJ2-5 and V is TRBV5-6; unclear D gene. The end of the DNA is better explained by TRBJ2-7, so the J call may be wrong. Germline V lookup: CDR1 SGHDT, CDR2 YYEEEE. This CDR3 is built from 15 residues. Here the CDR3 reads CASSLVVDGMGEQYF. The CDR3 DNA reads TGTGCCAGCAGCTTGGTAGTGGATGGGATGGGCGAGCAGTACTTC.

The chain joins TRBV25-1 to TRBJ1-5; D remains unclear. There are 13 residues in the CDR3. CDR1 is MGHDK and CDR2 is SYGVNS in the germline V gene. Trimming took off 6 bases at V and 8 bases at J, with 14 bases between the two ends. The CDR3 sequence: CASRARCEKPQHF. For the CDR3, the DNA is TGTGCCAGCAGGGCACGGTGTGAAAAGCCCCAGCATTTT.

The chain couples TRBV29-1 to TRBJ2-1, with D possibly TRBD2 on 6 matching bases. With 6 bases removed from V and 4 bases from J, the gap between germline ends came to 13 bases. This CDR3 has 13 amino acids. CDR1 is SQVTM, CDR2 ANQGSEA, per germline. The CDR3 protein is CSVHGRLYNEQFF. The CDR3 coding sequence is TGCAGCGTCCACGGGAGACTTTACAATGAGCAGTTCTTC.

This clone was detected only once. The chain couples TRBV4-1 to TRBJ1-5; D may be TRBD1 (6 bases). The CDR3 totals 16 residues. Germline CDR1 is MGHRA and CDR2 is YSYEKL. Trimming removed 5 bases from V and 0 bases from J, with 14 bases in between. CDR3 nucleotides: TGCGCCAGCAGCGGACCCGGGACACTTAGCAATCAGCCCCAGCATTTT. It codes for CASSGPGTLSNQPQHF.

Worth noting for this clone: One end of the junction varies from germline; a read error may be responsible. The rearrangement links TRBV19 to TRBJ2-5; D may match TRBD1 or TRBD2 (5 bases each). The J call may be mistaken, given a closer DNA end match to TRBJ2-7. CDR1 and CDR2 (germline): LNHDA, SQIVND (reference sequence). CDR3 length: 15 amino acids. This CDR3 reads CASSQRGASSYEQYF. CDR3 nucleotides: TGTGCGAGTAGCCAGAGGGGTGCCAGCTCCTACGAGCAGTACTTC.

The V gene is TRBV19, the J gene TRBJ1-1; D call uncertain. V was pared by 3 bases and J by 1 base, with 6 bases between. Germline V gene lookup returns CDR1 LNHDA and CDR2 SQIVND (reference sequence). The CDR3 runs to 13 residues. Here the CDR3 DNA reads TGTGCCAGTAGTATTAGAGCGAACACTGAAGCTTTCTTT. This sequence encodes CASSIRANTEAFF.